Presented here are 3 T cell receptor beta chains from one specimen sequenced in a study of blood T cell repertoires in COVID-19. The method was immunoSEQ multiplex PCR; TCRdb's version includes in-frame clones alone and lacks a portion of them. Of more than 85,000 clones listed, roughly 89% were seen once; the top ten hold more than 5%. Material: peripheral blood. The receptors shown here come from a man aged 65 to 79 with acute or convalescent COVID-19.

The CDR3, as DNA: TGTGCCAGCTCACCCGGGGGCTCCTACGAGCAGTACTTC. It specifies CASSPGGSYEQYF. The chain links TRBV18 to TRBJ2-7; D possibly corresponds to TRBD2 (6 bases). There are 13 residues in the CDR3. V was trimmed by 3 bases and J by 0 bases, leaving 6 bases between them. CDR1 is KGHSH and CDR2 is LQKENI in the germline V gene. Full variable domain (missing parts from reference TRBV18 and TRBJ2-7): NAGVMQNPRHLVRRRGQEARLRCSPMKGHSHVYWYRQLPEEGLKFMVYLQKENIIDESGMPKERFSAEFPKEGPSILRIQQVVRGDSAAYFCASSPGGSYEQYFGPGTRLTVT.

The chain has TRBV5-4 and TRBJ1-1, with 9 bases matching TRBD1. CDR1 is SGHNT, CDR2 YYREEE, per germline (reference sequence). The V gene end was trimmed by 5 bases and the J gene end by 5 bases; junction bases not matched to a gene: 13. This CDR3 region has 16 residues. CDR3 DNA sequence: TGTGCCAGCAGTTGGCTTTGGGACAGGGAAAGAACTGAAGCTTTCTTT. It encodes CASSWLWDRERTEAFF.

The rearrangement joins TRBV6-5 to TRBJ1-1; D remains ambiguous. Trimming pared 0 bases from V and 1 base from J, leaving 9 bases between. Germline CDR1 MNHEY, CDR2 SVGAGI. The length of the CDR3 is 15 residues. CDR3 DNA sequence: TGTGCCAGCAGTTACTCGAACCGGGGGAACACTGAAGCTTTCTTT. Residues: CASSYSNRGNTEAFF.